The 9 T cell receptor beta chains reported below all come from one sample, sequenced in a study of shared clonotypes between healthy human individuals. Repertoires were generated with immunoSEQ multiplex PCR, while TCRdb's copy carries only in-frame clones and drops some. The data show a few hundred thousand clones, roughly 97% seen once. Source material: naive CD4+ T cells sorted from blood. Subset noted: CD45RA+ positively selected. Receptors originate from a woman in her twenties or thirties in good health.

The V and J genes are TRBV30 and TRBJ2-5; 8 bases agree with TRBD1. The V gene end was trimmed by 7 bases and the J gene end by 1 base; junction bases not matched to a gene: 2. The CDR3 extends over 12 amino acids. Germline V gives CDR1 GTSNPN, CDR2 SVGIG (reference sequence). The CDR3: CALTGAQETQYF. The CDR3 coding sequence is TGTGCCTTGACAGGGGCCCAAGAGACCCAGTACTTC.

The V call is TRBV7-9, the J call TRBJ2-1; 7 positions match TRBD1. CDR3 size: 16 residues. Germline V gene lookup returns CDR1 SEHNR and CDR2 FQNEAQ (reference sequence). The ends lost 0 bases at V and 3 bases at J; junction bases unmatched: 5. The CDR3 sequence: CASSLAQGTVYNEQFF. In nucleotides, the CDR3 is TGTGCCAGCAGCTTAGCCCAAGGGACAGTCTACAATGAGCAGTTCTTC.

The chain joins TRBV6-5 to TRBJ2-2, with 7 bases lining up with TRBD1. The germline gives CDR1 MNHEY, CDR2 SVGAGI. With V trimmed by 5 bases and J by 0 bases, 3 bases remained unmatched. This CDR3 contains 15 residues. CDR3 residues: CASSTGTANTGELFF. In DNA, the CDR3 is TGTGCCAGCAGTACCGGGACAGCGAACACCGGGGAGCTGTTTTTT.

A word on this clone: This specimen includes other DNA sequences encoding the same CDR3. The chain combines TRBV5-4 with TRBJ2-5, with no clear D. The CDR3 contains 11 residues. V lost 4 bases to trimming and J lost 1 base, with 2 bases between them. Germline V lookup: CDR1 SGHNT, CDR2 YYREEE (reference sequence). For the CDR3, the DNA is TGTGCCAGCAGCACCCAAGAGACCCAGTACTTC. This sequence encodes CASSTQETQYF.

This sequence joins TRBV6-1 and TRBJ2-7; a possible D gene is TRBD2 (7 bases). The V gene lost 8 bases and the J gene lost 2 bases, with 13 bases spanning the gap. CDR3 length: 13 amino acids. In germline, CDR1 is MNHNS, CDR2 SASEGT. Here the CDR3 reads CASQRGGTYEQYF. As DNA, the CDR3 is TGTGCCAGCCAGAGGGGGGGCACCTACGAGCAGTACTTC.

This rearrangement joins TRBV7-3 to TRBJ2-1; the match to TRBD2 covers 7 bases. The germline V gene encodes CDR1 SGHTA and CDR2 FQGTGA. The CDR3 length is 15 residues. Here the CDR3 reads CASGPRLAGPNEQFF. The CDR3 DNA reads TGTGCTTCAGGGCCCCGGTTAGCGGGTCCCAATGAGCAGTTCTTC.

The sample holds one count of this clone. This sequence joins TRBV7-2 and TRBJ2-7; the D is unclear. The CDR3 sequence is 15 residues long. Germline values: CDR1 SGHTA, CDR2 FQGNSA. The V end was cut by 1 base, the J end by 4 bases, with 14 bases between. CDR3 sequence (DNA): TGTGCCAGCAGCTTAGTGCCATCGAGGTCTTACGAGCAGTACTTC. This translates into CASSLVPSRSYEQYF. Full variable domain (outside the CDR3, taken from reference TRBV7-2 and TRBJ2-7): GAGVSQSPSNKVTEKGKDVELRCDPISGHTALYWYRQSLGQGLEFLIYFQGNSAPDKSGLPSDRFSAERTGGSVSTLTIQRTQQEDSAVYLCASSLVPSRSYEQYFGPGTRLTVT.

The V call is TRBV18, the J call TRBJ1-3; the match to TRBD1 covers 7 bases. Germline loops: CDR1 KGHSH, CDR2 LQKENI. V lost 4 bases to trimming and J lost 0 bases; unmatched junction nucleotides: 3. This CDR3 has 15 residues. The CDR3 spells CASSLGTASGNTIYF. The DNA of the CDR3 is TGTGCCAGCTCACTGGGGACAGCCTCTGGAAACACCATATATTTT.

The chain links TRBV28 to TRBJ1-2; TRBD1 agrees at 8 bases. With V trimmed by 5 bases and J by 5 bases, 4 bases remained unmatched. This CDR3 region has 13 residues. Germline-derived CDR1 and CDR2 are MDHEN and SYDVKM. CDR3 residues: CASSVGQEYGYTF. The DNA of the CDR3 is TGTGCCAGCAGTGTGGGACAGGAATATGGCTACACCTTC.